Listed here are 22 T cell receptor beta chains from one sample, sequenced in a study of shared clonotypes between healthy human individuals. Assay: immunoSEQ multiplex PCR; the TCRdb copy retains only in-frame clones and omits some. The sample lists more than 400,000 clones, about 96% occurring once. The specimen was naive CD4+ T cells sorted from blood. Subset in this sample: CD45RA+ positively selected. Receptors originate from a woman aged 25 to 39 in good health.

The CDR3: CASSPGQGANQPQHF. Here the CDR3 DNA reads TGTGCCAGTAGTCCCGGACAGGGGGCAAACCAGCCCCAGCATTTT. The chain employs TRBV19 and TRBJ1-5; 11 bases match TRBD1. The V segment lost 5 bases and the J segment 7 bases; nucleotides outside the gene matches: 7. The CDR3 extends over 15 amino acids. From germline, CDR1 is LNHDA and CDR2 SQIVND (reference sequence).

The CDR3 loop is CASSPDRSSGNTIYF. In DNA, the CDR3 is TGTGCCAGCAGCCCAGACAGGAGCTCTGGAAACACCATATATTTT. The rearrangement uses TRBV5-5 and TRBJ1-3; D is perhaps TRBD1 (6 bases). Trimming left V 4 bases short and J 0 bases short, with 11 bases between. The germline V gene has CDR1 SGHKS and CDR2 YYEKEE (reference sequence). This CDR3 spans 15 amino acids.

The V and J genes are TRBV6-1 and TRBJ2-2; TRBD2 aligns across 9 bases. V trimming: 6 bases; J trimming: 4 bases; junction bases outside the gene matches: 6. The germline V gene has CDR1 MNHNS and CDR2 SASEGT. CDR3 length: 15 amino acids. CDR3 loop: CASRRTSARTGELFF. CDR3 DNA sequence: TGTGCCAGCAGGAGGACTAGCGCCCGCACCGGGGAGCTGTTTTTT.

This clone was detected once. CDR3 region: CASSRRSQGDNYEQYF. The CDR3 nucleotides are TGCGCCAGCAGCCGCCGGTCTCAGGGGGACAACTACGAGCAGTACTTC. The chain combines TRBV5-1 with TRBJ2-7; 7 nucleotides align to TRBD1. V lost 4 bases, J lost 3 bases, and 13 bases stayed unmatched. Looked up from germline, CDR1 is SGHRS and CDR2 is YFSETQ. The CDR3 sequence is 16 residues long.

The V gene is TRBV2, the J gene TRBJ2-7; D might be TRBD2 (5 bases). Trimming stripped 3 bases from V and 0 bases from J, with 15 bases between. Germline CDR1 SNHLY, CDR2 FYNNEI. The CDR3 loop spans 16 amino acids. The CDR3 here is CASSELERRSSYEQYF. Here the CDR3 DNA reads TGTGCCAGCAGTGAGCTGGAGCGGAGGAGCTCCTACGAGCAGTACTTC.

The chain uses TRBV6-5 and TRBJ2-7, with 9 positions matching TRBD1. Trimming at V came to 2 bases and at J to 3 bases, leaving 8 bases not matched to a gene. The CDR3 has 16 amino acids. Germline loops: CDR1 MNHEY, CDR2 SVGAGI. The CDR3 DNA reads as TGTGCCAGCAGTTACGAACCGGGACAGGGTAACTACGAGCAGTACTTC. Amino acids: CASSYEPGQGNYEQYF.

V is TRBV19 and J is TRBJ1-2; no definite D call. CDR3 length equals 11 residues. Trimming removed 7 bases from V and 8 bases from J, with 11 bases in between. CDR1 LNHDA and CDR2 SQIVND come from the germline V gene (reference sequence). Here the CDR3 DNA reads TGTGCCAGTACCCACAGTGACGGCTACACCTTC. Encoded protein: CASTHSDGYTF.

Here the CDR3 reads CASSSHPTTSTDTQYF. For the CDR3, the DNA is TGCGCCAGCAGCTCCCACCCTACTACTAGCACAGATACGCAGTATTTT. The chain couples TRBV5-1 to TRBJ2-3; D call uncertain. The CDR3 is 16 amino acids. Per the germline V gene, CDR1 is SGHRS and CDR2 is YFSETQ. Trimming stripped 3 bases from V and 0 bases from J, with 14 bases between.

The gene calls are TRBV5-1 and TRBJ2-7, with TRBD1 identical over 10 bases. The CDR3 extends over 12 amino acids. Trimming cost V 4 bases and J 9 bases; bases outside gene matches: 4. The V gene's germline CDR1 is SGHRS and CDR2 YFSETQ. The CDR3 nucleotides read TGCGCCAGCAGCCCTGGACAGGGGGGGCAGTACTTC. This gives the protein CASSPGQGGQYF.

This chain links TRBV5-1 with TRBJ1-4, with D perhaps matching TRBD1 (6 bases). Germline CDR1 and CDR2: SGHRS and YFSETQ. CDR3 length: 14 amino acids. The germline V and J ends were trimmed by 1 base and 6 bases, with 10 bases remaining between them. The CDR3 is CASSLSGADEKLFF. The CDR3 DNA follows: TGCGCCAGCAGCTTGTCGGGGGCCGATGAAAAACTGTTTTTT.

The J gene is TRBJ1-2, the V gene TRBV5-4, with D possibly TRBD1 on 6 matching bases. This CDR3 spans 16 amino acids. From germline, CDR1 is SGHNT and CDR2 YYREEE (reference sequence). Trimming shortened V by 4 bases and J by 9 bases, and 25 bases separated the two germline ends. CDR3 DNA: TGTGCCAGCAGCGTGGGAAGTGGGGACACCCCCCTTAGCTACACCTTC. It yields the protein CASSVGSGDTPLSYTF.

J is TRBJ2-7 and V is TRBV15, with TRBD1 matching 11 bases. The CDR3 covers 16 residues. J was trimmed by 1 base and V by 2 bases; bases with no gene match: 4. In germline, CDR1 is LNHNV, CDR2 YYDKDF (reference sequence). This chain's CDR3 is CATSRPGTGGSYEQYF. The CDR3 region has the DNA TGTGCCACCAGCAGACCCGGGACAGGGGGGTCCTACGAGCAGTACTTC.

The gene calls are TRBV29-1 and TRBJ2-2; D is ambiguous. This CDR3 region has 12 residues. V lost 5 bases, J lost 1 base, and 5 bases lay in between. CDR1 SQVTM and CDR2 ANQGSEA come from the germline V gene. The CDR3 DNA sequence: TGCAGCGTTCGCAGGAACACCGGGGAGCTGTTTTTT. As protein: CSVRRNTGELFF.

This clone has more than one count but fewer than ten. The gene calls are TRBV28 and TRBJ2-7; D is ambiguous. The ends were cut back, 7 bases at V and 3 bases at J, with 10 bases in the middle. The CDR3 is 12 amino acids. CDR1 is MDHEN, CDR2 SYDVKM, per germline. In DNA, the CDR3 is TGTGCCAGCAAGTCGGAAGTCTACGAGCAGTACTTC. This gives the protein CASKSEVYEQYF. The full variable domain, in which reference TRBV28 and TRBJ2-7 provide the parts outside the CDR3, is DVKVTQSSRYLVKRTGEKVFLECVQDMDHENMFWYRQDPGLGLRLIYFSYDVKMKEKGDIPEGYSVSREKKERFSLILESASTNQTSMYLCASKSEVYEQYFGPGTRLTVT.

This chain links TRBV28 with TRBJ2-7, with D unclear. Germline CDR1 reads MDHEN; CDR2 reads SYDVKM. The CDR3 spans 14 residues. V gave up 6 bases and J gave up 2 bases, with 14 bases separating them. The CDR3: CASSRNPGAYEQYF. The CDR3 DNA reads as TGTGCCAGCAGCCGTAACCCTGGGGCCTACGAGCAGTACTTC.

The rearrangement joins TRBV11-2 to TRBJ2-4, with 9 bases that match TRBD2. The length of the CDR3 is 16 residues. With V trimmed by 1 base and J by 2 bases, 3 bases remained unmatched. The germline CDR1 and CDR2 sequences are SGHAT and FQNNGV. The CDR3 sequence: CASSLAAGGTKNIQYF. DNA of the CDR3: TGTGCCAGCAGCTTAGCAGCGGGAGGAACCAAAAACATTCAGTACTTC.

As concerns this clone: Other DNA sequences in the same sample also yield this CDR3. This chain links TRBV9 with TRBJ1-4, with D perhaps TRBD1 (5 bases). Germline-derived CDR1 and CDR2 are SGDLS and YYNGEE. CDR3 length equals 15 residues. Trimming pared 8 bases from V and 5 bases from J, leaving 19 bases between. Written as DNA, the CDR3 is TGTGCCAGTAGGCGTACCGGGGCCAGAAATGAAAAACTGTTTTTT. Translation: CASRRTGARNEKLFF.

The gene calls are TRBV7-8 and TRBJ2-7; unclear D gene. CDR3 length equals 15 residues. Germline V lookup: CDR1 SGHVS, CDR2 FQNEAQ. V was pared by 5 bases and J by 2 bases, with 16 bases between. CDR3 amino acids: CASSPITAFPYEQYF. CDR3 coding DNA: TGTGCCAGCAGCCCCATCACAGCTTTTCCCTACGAGCAGTACTTC. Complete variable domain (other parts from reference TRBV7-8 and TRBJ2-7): GAGVSQSPRYKVAKRGQDVALRCDPISGHVSLFWYQQALGQGPEFLTYFQNEAQLDKSGLPSDRFFAERPEGSVSTLKIQRTQQEDSAVYLCASSPITAFPYEQYFGPGTRLTVT.

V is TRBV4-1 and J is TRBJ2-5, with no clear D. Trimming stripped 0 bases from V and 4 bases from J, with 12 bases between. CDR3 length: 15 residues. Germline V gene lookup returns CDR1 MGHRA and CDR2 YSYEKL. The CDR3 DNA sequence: TGCGCCAGCAGCCAAGATGAAAACAGCCGAGAGACCCAGTACTTC. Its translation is CASSQDENSRETQYF.

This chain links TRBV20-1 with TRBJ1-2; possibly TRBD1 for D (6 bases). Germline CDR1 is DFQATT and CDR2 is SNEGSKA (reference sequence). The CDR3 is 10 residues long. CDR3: CRGGGNGYTF. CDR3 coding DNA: TGCAGAGGGGGTGGCAATGGCTACACCTTC.

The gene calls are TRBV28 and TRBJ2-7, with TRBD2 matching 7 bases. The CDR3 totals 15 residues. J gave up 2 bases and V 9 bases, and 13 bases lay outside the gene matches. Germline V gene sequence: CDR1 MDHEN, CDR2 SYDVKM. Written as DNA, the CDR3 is TGTGCCAGTTCCGGGGGAGGGAAGCCCCCCTACGAGCAGTACTTC. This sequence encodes CASSGGGKPPYEQYF.

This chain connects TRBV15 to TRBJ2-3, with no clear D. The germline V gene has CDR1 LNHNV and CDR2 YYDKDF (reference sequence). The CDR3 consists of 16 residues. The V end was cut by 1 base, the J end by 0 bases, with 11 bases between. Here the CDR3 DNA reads TGTGCCACCAGCAGAGGATCGGAAAGGAGCACAGATACGCAGTATTTT. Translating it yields CATSRGSERSTDTQYF. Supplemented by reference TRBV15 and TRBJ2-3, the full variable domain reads DAMVIQNPRYQVTQFGKPVTLSCSQTLNHNVMYWYQQKSSQAPKLLFHYYDKDFNNEADTPDNFQSRRPNTSFCFLDIRSPGLGDTAMYLCATSRGSERSTDTQYFGPGTRLTVL.